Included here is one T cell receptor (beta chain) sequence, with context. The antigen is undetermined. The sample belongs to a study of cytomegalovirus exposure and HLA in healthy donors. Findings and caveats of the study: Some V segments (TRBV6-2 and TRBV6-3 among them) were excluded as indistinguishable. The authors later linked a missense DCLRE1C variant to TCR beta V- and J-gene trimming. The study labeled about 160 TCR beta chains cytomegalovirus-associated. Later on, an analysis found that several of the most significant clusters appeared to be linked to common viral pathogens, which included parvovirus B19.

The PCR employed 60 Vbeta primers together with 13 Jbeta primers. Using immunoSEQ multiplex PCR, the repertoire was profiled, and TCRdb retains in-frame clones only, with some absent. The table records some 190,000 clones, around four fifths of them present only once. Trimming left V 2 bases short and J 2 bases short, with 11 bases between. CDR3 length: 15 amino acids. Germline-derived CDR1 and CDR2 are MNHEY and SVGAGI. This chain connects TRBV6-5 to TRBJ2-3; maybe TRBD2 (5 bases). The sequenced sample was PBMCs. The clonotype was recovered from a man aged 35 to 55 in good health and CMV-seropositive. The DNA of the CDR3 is TGTGCCAGCAGTTACGGTGGGAGCCTCACAGATACGCAGTATTTT. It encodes CASSYGGSLTDTQYF.